A selection of T cell receptor beta chains follows, all from one sample in a study of shared clonotypes between healthy human individuals. Method: immunoSEQ multiplex PCR; TCRdb's copy keeps in-frame clones and lacks some. The sample contains about 2.1 million clones, 93% of which appear only once. Input material: naive CD8+ T cells from PBMCs. The receptors derive from a man aged 18 to 30 in good health. Some clones in this sample may be carry-over from other donors' samples. Both conserved end residues are part of each CDR3. Each record gives: V gene, CDR3 length, CDR3 protein.

TRBV11-2 | 11 | CASSGPYEQYF
TRBV2 | 15 | CASSGEGLAKNIQYF
TRBV13 | 14 | CASKDSGTPGELFF
TRBV27 | 15 | CASTLAGGPPYEQYF
TRBV28 | 14 | CASSFLQGDQPQHF
TRBV7-8 | 15 | CASSARTGGPYEQYF
TRBV27 | 14 | CASRPGPGPYEQYF
TRBV27 | 13 | CASRRTAQGPQHF
TRBV30 | 10 | CAWRHGELFF
TRBV27 | 13 | CASGVDGYNEQFF
TRBV7-2 | 17 | CASSPRIGGPYTGELFF
TRBV7-9 | 17 | CASSHGLAGVLTGELFF
TRBV11-1 | 14 | CASSLTEGTTEAFF
TRBV4-2 | 16 | CASSQDSSPTNEKLFF
TRBV6-5 | 16 | CASSYASGARNYGYTF
TRBV9 | 17 | CASSDPRQAPNTGELFF
TRBV27 | 15 | CASSPFALADNEQFF
TRBV15 | 13 | CATSRVGFTEAFF
TRBV5-6 | 15 | CASSLDGGGSSPLHF
TRBV7-9 | 12 | CASSLILNEQFF
TRBV27 | 13 | CASSLTSSYEQYF
TRBV28 | 13 | CASSLFRDNEQFF
TRBV4-1 | 15 | CASSQVGLSNQPQHF
TRBV11-2 | 13 | CASSLGSANGYTF
TRBV27 | 15 | CASSLPANPYNEQFF
TRBV27 | 15 | CASSFGGGSNTEAFF
TRBV6-1 | 15 | CASSLRTGALGEQYF
TRBV7-2 | 14 | CASTPDRLTYEQYF
TRBV29-1 | 14 | CSVEVAPAVTEAFF
TRBV25-1 | 14 | CASSHALWTGELFF
TRBV4-3 | 14 | CASSQVPGSYGYTF
TRBV10-3 | 15 | CAISPGTSATGELFF
TRBV5-1 | 13 | CASSLDRGNTIYF
TRBV2 | 16 | CASSTGTNFPTDTQYF
TRBV6-5 | 13 | CASSLSGTEGYTF
TRBV28 | 15 | CASSLGLAVYNEQFF
TRBV4-1 | 17 | CASSQDWNSGRYNEQFF
TRBV29-1 | 12 | CSVVRRTGELFF
TRBV10-3 | 14 | CAITLDYDRETQYF
TRBV27 | 14 | CASGHGTSGDTQYF
TRBV5-5 | 15 | CASSLRLAGTYEQYF
TRBV6-1 | 16 | CASSEAQGGKYTEAFF
TRBV28 | 17 | CASSFFASGSLSAEQYF
TRBV7-9 | 16 | CASSPPLALNTGELFF
TRBV6-6 | 11 | CASRVNYGYTF
TRBV27 | 14 | CASSLRGESYGYTF
TRBV7-9 | 14 | CASSPPPPHTEAFF
TRBV5-1 | 20 | CASSWTRDQIQGNLNTEAFF
TRBV5-1 | 14 | CASSSSEGGYEQYF